This entry features one T cell receptor beta chain sequence. Its antigen is unknown. Controls had myeloablative marrow grafts with methotrexate and calcineurin inhibitor, sampled at 1 year. Assay: immunoSEQ multiplex PCR; the TCRdb copy retains only in-frame clones and omits some. The sample consists of 19,000 or so clones, around 85% of them appearing once. This entry is derived from a study of T cells after posttransplantation cyclophosphamide. Study results and limitations: TRB clonality was highly associated with recipient CMV seropositivity and reactivation. Skin or GI-infiltrating T cells shared few TRB sequences with blood.

Specimen: PBMCs, collected around 53 weeks after allogeneic stem cell transplant with calcineurin inhibitor and methotrexate. The clonotype comes from a female patient in her thirties or forties who received an allogeneic stem cell transplant from an unrelated donor, was CMV-positive, and had acute and chronic GVHD. The T cells may come from the graft donor.

This chain's CDR3 is CATSGIFTDTQYF. The CDR3 region has the DNA TGTGCCACTTCGGGGATTTTCACAGATACGCAGTATTTT. The V gene is TRBV10-3, the J gene TRBJ2-3, with a tentative D call TRBD2 (5 bases). This CDR3 spans 13 amino acids. The V end lost 10 bases, the J end lost 2 bases, and 13 bases lay between the germline ends. The germline V gene encodes CDR1 ENHRY and CDR2 SYGVKD.